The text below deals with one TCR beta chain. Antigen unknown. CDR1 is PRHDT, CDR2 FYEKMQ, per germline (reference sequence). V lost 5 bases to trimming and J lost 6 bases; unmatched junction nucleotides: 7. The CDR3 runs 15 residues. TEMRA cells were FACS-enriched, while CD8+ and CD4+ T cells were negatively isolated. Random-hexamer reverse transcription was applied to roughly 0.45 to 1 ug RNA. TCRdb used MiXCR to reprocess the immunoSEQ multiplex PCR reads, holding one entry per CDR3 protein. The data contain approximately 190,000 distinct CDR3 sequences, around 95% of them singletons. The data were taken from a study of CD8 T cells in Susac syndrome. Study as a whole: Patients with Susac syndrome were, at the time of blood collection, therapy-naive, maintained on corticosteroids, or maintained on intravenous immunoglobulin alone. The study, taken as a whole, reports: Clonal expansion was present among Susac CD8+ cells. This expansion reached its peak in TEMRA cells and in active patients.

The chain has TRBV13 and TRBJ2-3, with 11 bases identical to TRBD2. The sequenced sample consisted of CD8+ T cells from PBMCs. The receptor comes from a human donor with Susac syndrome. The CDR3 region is CASSGTSGPPDTQYF. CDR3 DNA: TGTGCCAGCAGCGGGACTAGCGGACCTCCCGATACGCAGTATTTT.